The 16 T cell receptor beta chains in this list originate from one sample, sequenced in a study of PD-1 blockade in classical Hodgkin lymphoma. Sequencing was performed with immunoSEQ multiplex PCR; in TCRdb, only in-frame clones are kept and a portion is missing. This table has under 9,500 clones, approximately 92% appearing once. Time point reported: newly diagnosed, previously untreated cHL patient sample. Thawed PBMCs supplied CD8+ T cells via magnetic negative selection. Sequencing input: CD8+ T cells from blood. Receptor source: a human donor with classical Hodgkin lymphoma.

The chain recombines TRBV11-2 with TRBJ2-5; possibly TRBD1 or TRBD2 for D (5 bases each). Trimming cost V 1 base and J 5 bases, with 20 bases left between them. This CDR3 region has 17 residues. In germline, CDR1 is SGHAT, CDR2 FQNNGV. CDR3 DNA: TGTGCCAGCAGCTTAGCATCGGGGCAGCTCTCCCGGGAGACCCAGTACTTC. Translated: CASSLASGQLSRETQYF.

The CDR3 here is CASSLWQGASTDTQYF. The CDR3, as DNA: TGTGCCAGCAGCTTATGGCAGGGGGCTAGCACAGATACGCAGTATTTT. The chain joins TRBV7-9 to TRBJ2-3; the match to TRBD1 covers 8 bases. Germline V gene data show CDR1 as SEHNR and CDR2 as FQNEAQ (reference sequence). V was pared by 2 bases and J by 0 bases, with 4 bases of the junction left unmatched. CDR3 length equals 16 residues. Full variable domain (outside the CDR3, taken from reference TRBV7-9 and TRBJ2-3): DTGVSQNPRHKITKRGQNVTFRCDPISEHNRLYWYRQTLGQGPEFLTYFQNEAQLEKSRLLSDRFSAERPKGSFSTLEIQRTEQGDSAMYLCASSLWQGASTDTQYFGPGTRLTVL.

This chain joins TRBV6-1 and TRBJ2-1; 7 nucleotides line up with TRBD1. The CDR3 sequence is 16 residues long. Germline V gene data show CDR1 as MNHNS and CDR2 as SASEGT. The ends lost 6 bases at V and 2 bases at J; junction bases unmatched: 10. The CDR3 is CASSENRGNTYNEQFF. The CDR3 nucleotides read TGTGCCAGCAGCGAAAACAGGGGTAATACCTACAATGAGCAGTTCTTC.

The V call is TRBV6-1, the J call TRBJ2-7; D remains ambiguous. V shed 6 bases and J shed 7 bases, with 22 bases lying between them. Germline assignment: CDR1 MNHNS and CDR2 SASEGT. This CDR3 comprises 15 residues. Here the CDR3 reads CASRGSDSRHGEQYF. In DNA, the CDR3 is TGTGCCAGCAGAGGGTCTGATAGTCGACATGGGGAGCAGTACTTC.

V and J are TRBV5-1 and TRBJ2-3; no reliable D call. This CDR3 has 17 amino acids. Germline values: CDR1 SGHRS, CDR2 YFSETQ. V was clipped by 0 bases and J by 6 bases, with 20 bases between them. The CDR3 spells CASSLAFMGNEWDTQYF. The CDR3 DNA reads as TGCGCCAGCAGCTTGGCTTTTATGGGGAATGAATGGGATACGCAGTATTTT.

In its sample, this clone was seen once. The CDR3 nucleotides read TGTGCCAGCAGTGAAAGCGCGGGGGATTCCTACGAGCAGTACTTC. Its protein is CASSESAGDSYEQYF. The V call is TRBV6-1, the J call TRBJ2-7; 7 bases map to TRBD2. The CDR3 runs 15 residues. From germline, CDR1 is MNHNS and CDR2 SASEGT. V lost 2 bases and J lost 1; bases outside the gene matches: 5.

There are a few counts of this clone. The gene calls are TRBV28 and TRBJ1-5, with D hard to call. Germline loops: CDR1 MDHEN, CDR2 SYDVKM. Trimming pared 3 bases from V and 0 bases from J, leaving 3 bases between. This CDR3 has 13 residues. This CDR3 reads CASSFHSNQPQHF. CDR3 nucleotide sequence: TGTGCCAGCAGTTTCCATAGCAATCAGCCCCAGCATTTT.

The chain is built from TRBV7-9 and TRBJ2-1; 7 bases are shared with TRBD2. J was trimmed by 5 bases and V by 5 bases; bases with no gene match: 9. CDR3 length: 15 amino acids. Germline V gives CDR1 SEHNR, CDR2 FQNEAQ (reference sequence). CDR3 sequence (DNA): TGTGCCAGCAGCCCTAGACTAGCCAGTAACAATGAGCAGTTCTTC. This encodes CASSPRLASNNEQFF.

This clone was picked up a small number of times. The sample contains more than one DNA sequence encoding this CDR3. V and J are TRBV6-1 and TRBJ2-1, with TRBD2 matching over 12 bases. This CDR3 has 15 amino acids. The ends lost 2 bases at V and 4 bases at J; junction bases unmatched: 0. Germline CDR1 is MNHNS and CDR2 is SASEGT. The CDR3, as DNA: TGTGCCAGCAGTGAACTAGCGGGAGGGTACAATGAGCAGTTCTTC. Its translation is CASSELAGGYNEQFF.

This clone has a handful of counts. The chain uses TRBV27 and TRBJ2-7; D call uncertain. Trimming took 4 bases from V and 4 from J, leaving 8 bases between them. The CDR3 consists of 12 residues. Germline loops: CDR1 MNHEY, CDR2 SMNVEV (reference sequence). The CDR3 reads CASSWSGYEQYF. The CDR3 DNA reads as TGTGCCAGCAGTTGGTCCGGGTACGAGCAGTACTTC.

This clone showed up just once. V is TRBV5-6 and J is TRBJ2-3; TRBD2 is a possible D gene (5 bases). CDR3 length: 18 amino acids. Per the germline V gene, CDR1 is SGHDT and CDR2 is YYEEEE. V gave up 0 bases and J gave up 2 bases, with 19 bases separating them. The CDR3 sequence is CASSLGPRTGGHTDTQYF. CDR3 coding DNA: TGTGCCAGCAGCTTGGGGCCCAGGACGGGCGGGCACACAGATACGCAGTATTTT.

This clone was seen a handful of times. J is TRBJ2-3 and V is TRBV5-6; D gene unclear. The CDR3 runs 16 residues. The germline V and J ends were trimmed by 2 bases and 1 base, with 14 bases remaining between them. Germline V CDR1 and CDR2: SGHDT, YYEEEE. The CDR3 reads CASSFGMGPGTDTQYF. CDR3 DNA: TGTGCCAGCAGCTTTGGTATGGGCCCAGGCACAGATACGCAGTATTTT.

J is TRBJ1-6 and V is TRBV10-3; possible D gene TRBD1, 5 bases. From germline, CDR1 is ENHRY and CDR2 SYGVKD. The CDR3 extends over 13 amino acids. V was clipped by 7 bases and J by 9 bases, with 13 bases between them. The CDR3: CAIKGEGTSPLHF. For the CDR3, the DNA is TGTGCCATCAAGGGCGAGGGGACTTCACCCCTCCACTTT.

This chain connects TRBV19 to TRBJ1-1; tentatively, D is TRBD1 (6 bases). Between the trimmed V and J ends, which lost 5 bases and 4 bases, there was a span of 14 bases. The CDR3 has 14 residues. From germline, CDR1 is LNHDA and CDR2 SQIVND (reference sequence). The CDR3 sequence is CASSPMGGATEAFF. CDR3 coding DNA: TGTGCCAGTAGTCCGATGGGGGGGGCCACTGAAGCTTTCTTT.

This clone was seen just once. The gene calls are TRBV28 and TRBJ2-7, with 12 bases matching TRBD2. Germline V gene lookup returns CDR1 MDHEN and CDR2 SYDVKM. The length of the CDR3 is 15 residues. V was clipped by 6 bases and J by 4 bases; unmatched bases: 7. The CDR3 loop is CASSYGLAGPYEQYF. In DNA form, the CDR3 reads TGTGCCAGCAGCTACGGACTAGCGGGACCGTACGAGCAGTACTTC.

This clone was seen more than once but under ten times. The rearrangement links TRBV7-6 to TRBJ2-7; the match to TRBD1 covers 9 bases. Germline V gene data show CDR1 as SGHVS and CDR2 as FNYEAQ. CDR3 length: 13 residues. V was clipped by 4 bases and J by 3 bases; unmatched bases: 1. The CDR3 sequence: CASSWGQGYEQYF. For the CDR3, the DNA is TGTGCCAGCAGCTGGGGACAGGGCTACGAGCAGTACTTC.